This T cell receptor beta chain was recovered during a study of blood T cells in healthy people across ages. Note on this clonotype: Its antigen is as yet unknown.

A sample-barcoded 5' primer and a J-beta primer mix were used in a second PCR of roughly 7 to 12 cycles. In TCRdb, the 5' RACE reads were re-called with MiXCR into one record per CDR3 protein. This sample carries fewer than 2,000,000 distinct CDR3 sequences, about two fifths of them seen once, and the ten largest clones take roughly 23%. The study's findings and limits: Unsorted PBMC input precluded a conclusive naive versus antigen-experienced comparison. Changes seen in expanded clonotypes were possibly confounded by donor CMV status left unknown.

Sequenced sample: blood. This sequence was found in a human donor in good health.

The CDR3 protein is CASSYSFSEPPYEQYF. The CDR3 coding sequence is TGTGCCAGCAGTTACTCGTTCTCCGAACCACCTTACGAGCAGTACTTC. The chain couples TRBV6-6 to TRBJ2-7; D gene unclear. Trimming left V 0 bases short and J 4 bases short, with 16 bases between. Germline V lookup: CDR1 MNHNY, CDR2 SVGAGI (reference sequence). This CDR3 spans 16 amino acids.